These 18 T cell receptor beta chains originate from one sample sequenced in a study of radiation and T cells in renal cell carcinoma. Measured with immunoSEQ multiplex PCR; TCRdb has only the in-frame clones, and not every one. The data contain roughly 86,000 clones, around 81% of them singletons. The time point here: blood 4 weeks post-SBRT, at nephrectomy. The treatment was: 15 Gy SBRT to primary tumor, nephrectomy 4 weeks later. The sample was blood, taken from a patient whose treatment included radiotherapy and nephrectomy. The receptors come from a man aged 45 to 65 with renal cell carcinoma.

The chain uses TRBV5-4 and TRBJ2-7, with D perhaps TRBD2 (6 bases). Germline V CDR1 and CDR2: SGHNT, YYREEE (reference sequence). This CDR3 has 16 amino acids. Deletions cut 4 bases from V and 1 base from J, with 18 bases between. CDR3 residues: CASSPGVDRASYEQYF. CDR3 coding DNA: TGTGCCAGCAGCCCGGGGGTGGATAGGGCGTCCTACGAGCAGTACTTC.

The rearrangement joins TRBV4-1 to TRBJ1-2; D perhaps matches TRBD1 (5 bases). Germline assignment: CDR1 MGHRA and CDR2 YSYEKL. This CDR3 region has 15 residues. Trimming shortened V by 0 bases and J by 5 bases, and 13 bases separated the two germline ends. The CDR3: CASSQDLRRGYGYTF. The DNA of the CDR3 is TGCGCCAGCAGCCAAGATCTACGAAGGGGTTATGGCTACACCTTC.

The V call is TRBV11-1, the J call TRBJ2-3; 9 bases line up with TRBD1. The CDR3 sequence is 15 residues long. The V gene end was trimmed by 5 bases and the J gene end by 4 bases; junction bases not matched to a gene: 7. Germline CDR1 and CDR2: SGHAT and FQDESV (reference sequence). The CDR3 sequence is CASSRKGQGPDTQYF. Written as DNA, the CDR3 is TGTGCCAGCAGCCGGAAGGGACAGGGCCCAGATACGCAGTATTTT.

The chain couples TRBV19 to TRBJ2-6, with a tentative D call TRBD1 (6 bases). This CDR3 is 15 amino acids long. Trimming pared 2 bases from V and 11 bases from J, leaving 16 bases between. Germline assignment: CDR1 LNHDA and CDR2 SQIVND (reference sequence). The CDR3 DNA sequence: TGTGCCAGTAGTATACTCAGGACAGATAGCCACGTCCTGACTTTC. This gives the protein CASSILRTDSHVLTF.

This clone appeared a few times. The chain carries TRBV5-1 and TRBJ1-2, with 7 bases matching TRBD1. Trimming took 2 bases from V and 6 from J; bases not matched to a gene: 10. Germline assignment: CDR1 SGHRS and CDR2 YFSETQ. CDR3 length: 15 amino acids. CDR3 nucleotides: TGCGCCAGCAGCTTTCAAGTTGGGACAGAGAATGGCTACACCTTC. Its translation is CASSFQVGTENGYTF.

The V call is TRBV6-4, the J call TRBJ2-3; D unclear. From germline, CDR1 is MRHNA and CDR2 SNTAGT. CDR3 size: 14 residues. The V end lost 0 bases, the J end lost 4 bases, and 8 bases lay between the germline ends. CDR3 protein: CASSDSASPDTQYF. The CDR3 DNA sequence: TGTGCCAGCAGTGACTCTGCTAGTCCAGATACGCAGTATTTT.

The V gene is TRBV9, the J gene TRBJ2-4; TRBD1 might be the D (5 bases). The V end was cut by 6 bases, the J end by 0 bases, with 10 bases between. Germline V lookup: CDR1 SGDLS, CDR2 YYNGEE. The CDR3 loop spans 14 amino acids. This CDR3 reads CASNDGAAKNIQYF. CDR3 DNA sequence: TGTGCCAGCAACGATGGGGCAGCCAAAAACATTCAGTACTTC.

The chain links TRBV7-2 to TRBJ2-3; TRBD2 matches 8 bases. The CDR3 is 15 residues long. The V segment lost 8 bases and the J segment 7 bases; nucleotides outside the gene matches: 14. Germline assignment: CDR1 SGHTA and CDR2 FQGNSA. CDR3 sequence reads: CASAIIAGQANTQYF. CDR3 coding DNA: TGTGCCAGCGCGATCATAGCGGGGCAAGCAAATACGCAGTATTTT.

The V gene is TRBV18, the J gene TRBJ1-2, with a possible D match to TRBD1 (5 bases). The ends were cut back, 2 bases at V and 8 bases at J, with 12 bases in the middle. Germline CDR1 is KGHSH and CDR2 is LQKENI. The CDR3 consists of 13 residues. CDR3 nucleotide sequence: TGTGCCAGCTCACCATCAGGGAAAAAAGGCTACACCTTC. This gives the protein CASSPSGKKGYTF.

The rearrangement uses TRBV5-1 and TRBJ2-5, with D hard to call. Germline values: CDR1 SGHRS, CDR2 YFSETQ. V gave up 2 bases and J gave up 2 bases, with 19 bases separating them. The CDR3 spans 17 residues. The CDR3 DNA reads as TGCGCCAGCAGCTTTAGGGTTGGTAGAACCTTACAAGAGACCCAGTACTTC. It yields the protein CASSFRVGRTLQETQYF.

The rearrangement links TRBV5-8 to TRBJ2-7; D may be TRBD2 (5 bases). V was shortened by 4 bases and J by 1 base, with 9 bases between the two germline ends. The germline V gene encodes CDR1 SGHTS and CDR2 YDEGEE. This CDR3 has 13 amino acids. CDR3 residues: CASSRGMSYEQYF. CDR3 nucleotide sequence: TGTGCCAGCAGCCGAGGGATGTCCTACGAGCAGTACTTC.

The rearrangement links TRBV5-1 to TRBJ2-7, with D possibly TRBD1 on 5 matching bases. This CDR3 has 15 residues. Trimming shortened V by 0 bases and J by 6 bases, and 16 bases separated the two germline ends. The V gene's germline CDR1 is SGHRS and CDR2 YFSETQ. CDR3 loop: CASSLETRVGAEQYF. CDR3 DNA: TGCGCCAGCAGCTTGGAGACCAGGGTGGGCGCCGAGCAGTACTTC.

CDR3 in DNA: TGTGCCAGCAGCCAACGGACAGGGACAGGGGATGGCTACACCTTC. The encoded protein is CASSQRTGTGDGYTF. The chain joins TRBV4-2 to TRBJ1-2, with 10 bases aligning to TRBD1. The CDR3 spans 15 residues. Per the germline V gene, CDR1 is LGHNA and CDR2 is YNFKEQ. Trimming at V came to 2 bases and at J to 6 bases, leaving 6 bases not matched to a gene.

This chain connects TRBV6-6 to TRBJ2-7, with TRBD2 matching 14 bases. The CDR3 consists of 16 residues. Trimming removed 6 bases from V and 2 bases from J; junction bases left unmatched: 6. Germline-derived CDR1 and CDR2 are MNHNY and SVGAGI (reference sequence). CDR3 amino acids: CASRTGTSGRPYEQYF. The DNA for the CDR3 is TGTGCCAGCAGAACCGGGACTAGCGGGAGACCCTACGAGCAGTACTTC.

DNA for the CDR3: TGTGCCAGCAGCCCCTACCTAACAGACCGGGAGCAGCAGTACTTC. Its protein is CASSPYLTDREQQYF. The V call is TRBV7-3, the J call TRBJ2-7, with a weak D call TRBD2 (6 bases). The germline gives CDR1 SGHTA, CDR2 FQGTGA. With 5 bases removed from V and 8 bases from J, the gap between germline ends came to 22 bases. This CDR3 has 15 amino acids.

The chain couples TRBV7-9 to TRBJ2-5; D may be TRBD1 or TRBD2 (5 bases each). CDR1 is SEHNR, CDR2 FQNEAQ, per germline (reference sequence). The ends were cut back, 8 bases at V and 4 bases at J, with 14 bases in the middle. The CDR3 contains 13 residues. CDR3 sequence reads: CASGRDPSETQYF. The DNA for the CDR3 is TGTGCCAGCGGCCGGGACCCTTCAGAGACCCAGTACTTC.

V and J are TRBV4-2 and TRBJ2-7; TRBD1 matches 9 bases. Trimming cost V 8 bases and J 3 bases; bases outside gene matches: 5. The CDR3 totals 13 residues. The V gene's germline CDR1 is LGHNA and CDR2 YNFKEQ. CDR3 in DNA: TGTGCCAGCGGACCGGGACAGGGCTACGAGCAGTACTTC. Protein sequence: CASGPGQGYEQYF.

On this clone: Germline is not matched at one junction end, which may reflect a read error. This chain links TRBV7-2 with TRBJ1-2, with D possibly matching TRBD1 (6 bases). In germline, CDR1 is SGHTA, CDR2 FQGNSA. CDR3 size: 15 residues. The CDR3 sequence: CASTLQGIWDYGYTF. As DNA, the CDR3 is TGTGCCAGCACCTTACAGGGTATTTGGGACTATGGCTACACCTTC.